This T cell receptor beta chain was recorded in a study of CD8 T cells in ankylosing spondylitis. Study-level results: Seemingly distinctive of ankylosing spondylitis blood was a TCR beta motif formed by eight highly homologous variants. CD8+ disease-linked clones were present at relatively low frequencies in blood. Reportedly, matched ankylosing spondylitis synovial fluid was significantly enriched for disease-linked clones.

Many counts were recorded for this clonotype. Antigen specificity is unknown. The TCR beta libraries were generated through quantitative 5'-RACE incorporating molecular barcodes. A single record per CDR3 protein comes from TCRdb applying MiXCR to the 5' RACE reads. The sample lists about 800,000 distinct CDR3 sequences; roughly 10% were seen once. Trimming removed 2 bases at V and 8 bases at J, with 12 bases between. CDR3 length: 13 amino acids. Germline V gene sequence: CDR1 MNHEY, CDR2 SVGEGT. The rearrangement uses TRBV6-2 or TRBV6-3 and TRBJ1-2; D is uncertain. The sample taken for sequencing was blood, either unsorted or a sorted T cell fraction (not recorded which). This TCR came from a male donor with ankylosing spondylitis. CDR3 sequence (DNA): TGTGCCAGCAGTTACGTACGGGATAGAGGCTACACCTTC. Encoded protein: CASSYVRDRGYTF.